This T cell receptor (beta chain) appears in the sequencing data of a study of blood T cell repertoires in COVID-19. This table comes from immunoSEQ multiplex PCR, and its TCRdb copy is limited to in-frame clones, with some not included. The data contain over 120,000 clones, roughly 91% of them singletons. V was clipped by 6 bases and J by 2 bases, with 14 bases between them. Germline CDR1 and CDR2: LNHDA and SQIVND (reference sequence). There are 15 residues in the CDR3. Material: peripheral blood. This sequence originates from a man aged 55 to 70 with active or convalescent COVID-19. The J gene is TRBJ1-5, the V gene TRBV19; D is unclear. Here the CDR3 reads CASRGRMLGNQPQHF. The CDR3 coding sequence is TGTGCCAGTAGGGGCAGAATGCTCGGCAATCAGCCCCAGCATTTT.